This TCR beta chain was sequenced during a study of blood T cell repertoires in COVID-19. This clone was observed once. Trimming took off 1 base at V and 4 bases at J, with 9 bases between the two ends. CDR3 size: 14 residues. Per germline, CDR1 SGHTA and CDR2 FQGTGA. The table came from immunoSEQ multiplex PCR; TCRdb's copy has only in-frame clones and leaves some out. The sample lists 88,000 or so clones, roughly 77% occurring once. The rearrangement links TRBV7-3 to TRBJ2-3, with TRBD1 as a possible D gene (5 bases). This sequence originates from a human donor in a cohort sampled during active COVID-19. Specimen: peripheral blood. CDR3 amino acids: CASSLRQGPDTQYF. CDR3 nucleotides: TGTGCCAGCAGCTTAAGGCAGGGTCCAGATACGCAGTATTTT.